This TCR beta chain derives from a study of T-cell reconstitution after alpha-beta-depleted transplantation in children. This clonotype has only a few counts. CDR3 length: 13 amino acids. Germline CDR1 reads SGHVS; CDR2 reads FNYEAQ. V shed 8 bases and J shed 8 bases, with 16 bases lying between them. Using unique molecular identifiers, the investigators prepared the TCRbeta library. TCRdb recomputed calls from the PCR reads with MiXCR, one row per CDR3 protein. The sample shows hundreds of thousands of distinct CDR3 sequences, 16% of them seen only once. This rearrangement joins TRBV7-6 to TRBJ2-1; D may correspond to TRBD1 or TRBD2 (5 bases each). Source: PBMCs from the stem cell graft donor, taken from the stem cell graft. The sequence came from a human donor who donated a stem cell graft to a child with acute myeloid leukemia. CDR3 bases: TGTGCCAGCCTCGGATTAGGGGACGATGAGCAGTTCTTC. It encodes CASLGLGDDEQFF.